Following are 32 T cell receptor beta chains from one sample sequenced in a study of blood T cell repertoires in COVID-19. The table came from immunoSEQ multiplex PCR; TCRdb's copy has only in-frame clones and leaves some out. The sample shows 290,000 or so clones, around 90% of them seen only once. The sample consisted of PBMCs or T cells enriched from blood (not recorded which). All receptors come from a young woman with acute COVID-19.

The J gene is TRBJ1-2, the V gene TRBV12-3 or TRBV12-4; 9 bases map to TRBD1. The CDR3 runs to 13 residues. After removal of 4 bases from V and 5 bases from J, the junction contained 2 bases not matched to a gene. The DNA of the CDR3 is TGTGCCAGCAGTTGGGGACAGGGATATGGCTACACCTTC. Its protein product is CASSWGQGYGYTF.

This clone occurred once. This rearrangement joins TRBV28 to TRBJ2-7; 9 nucleotides line up with TRBD2. This CDR3 has 15 amino acids. V shed 4 bases, J shed 1 base, and the junction held 5 bases outside the gene matches. CDR1 MDHEN and CDR2 SYDVKM come from the germline V gene. CDR3 bases: TGTGCCAGCAGTTCTAGCGGGGTCCGATCCTACGAGCAGTACTTC. It specifies CASSSSGVRSYEQYF. Filled out from reference TRBV28 and TRBJ2-7, the complete variable domain reads DVKVTQSSRYLVKRTGEKVFLECVQDMDHENMFWYRQDPGLGLRLIYFSYDVKMKEKGDIPEGYSVSREKKERFSLILESASTNQTSMYLCASSSSGVRSYEQYFGPGTRLTVT.

The chain links TRBV12-5 to TRBJ1-1, with a possible D match to TRBD1 (6 bases). V was shortened by 1 base and J by 6 bases, with 24 bases between the two germline ends. The CDR3 is 18 amino acids. In germline, CDR1 is LGHNT, CDR2 FRNRAP. CDR3: CASGLAHPTGRFLSEAFF. In nucleotides, the CDR3 is TGTGCTAGTGGTTTGGCCCACCCGACAGGCCGCTTCCTATCTGAAGCTTTCTTT.

This clone was recorded once. The CDR3 DNA follows: TGTGCCAGCCGAACAGGGCTCTCTGGAAACACCATATATTTT. Amino acid sequence: CASRTGLSGNTIYF. The chain carries TRBV28 and TRBJ1-3, with D possibly being TRBD1 (6 bases). Trimming took off 8 bases at V and 0 bases at J, with 11 bases between the two ends. There are 14 residues in the CDR3. Germline V gene lookup returns CDR1 MDHEN and CDR2 SYDVKM.

The rearrangement joins TRBV6-5 to TRBJ1-6, with 7 nucleotides matching TRBD1. The germline V gene encodes CDR1 MNHEY and CDR2 SVGAGI. Germline trimming cut 0 bases from V and 4 bases from J; bases unmatched to any gene: 3. The CDR3 loop spans 16 amino acids. The CDR3: CASSYSGTAYNSPLHF. As DNA, the CDR3 is TGTGCCAGCAGTTACTCCGGGACAGCTTATAATTCACCCCTCCACTTT.

This chain connects TRBV25-1 to TRBJ1-5, with 12 bases fitting TRBD1. V lost 2 bases to trimming and J lost 6 bases; unmatched junction nucleotides: 5. The CDR3 has 16 residues. The V gene's germline CDR1 is MGHDK and CDR2 SYGVNS. CDR3 protein: CASSEPGTGGSQPQHF. CDR3 DNA sequence: TGTGCCAGCAGTGAACCGGGGACAGGGGGCAGTCAGCCCCAGCATTTT.

Only a few counts were recorded for this clone. The identical CDR3 is also encoded by other nucleotide sequences in the sample. The rearrangement joins TRBV3-1 (or the pseudogene TRBV3-2) to TRBJ1-2; D is unclear. This CDR3 comprises 13 residues. V dropped 1 base and J dropped 3 bases, with 6 bases sitting between them. Germline V lookup: CDR1 LGHDT, CDR2 YNNKEL (reference sequence). CDR3 amino acids: CASSQVSYYGYTF. The CDR3 DNA reads as TGTGCCAGCAGCCAAGTGAGCTACTATGGCTACACCTTC.

The rearrangement joins TRBV28 to TRBJ1-2, with TRBD1 matching 8 bases. This CDR3 region has 14 residues. CDR1 and CDR2 from the germline V gene are MDHEN and SYDVKM. The V segment lost 3 bases and the J segment 8 bases; nucleotides outside the gene matches: 8. Here the CDR3 DNA reads TGTGCCAGCAGTTTGGGGACAGGCCAGGAGGGCTACACCTTC. Its protein product is CASSLGTGQEGYTF.

The chain carries TRBV28 and TRBJ1-6, with 8 bases aligning to TRBD1. Germline trimming cut 8 bases from V and 9 bases from J; bases unmatched to any gene: 6. Germline CDR1 reads MDHEN; CDR2 reads SYDVKM. CDR3 size: 13 residues. The chain's CDR3 is CASSDRVGSPLHF. DNA of the CDR3: TGTGCCAGCTCGGACAGGGTCGGTTCACCCCTCCACTTT.

There are a few counts of this clone. The J gene is TRBJ1-4, the V gene TRBV7-9; unclear D gene. The CDR3 length is 17 residues. Per the germline V gene, CDR1 is SEHNR and CDR2 is FQNEAQ (reference sequence). The V and J ends lost 5 bases and 4 bases respectively, with 20 bases between them. The CDR3 nucleotides are TGTGCCAGCAGCCCGGGCCTAGTGGTCGGGGTTAATGAAAAACTGTTTTTT. Protein sequence: CASSPGLVVGVNEKLFF.

This chain links TRBV4-2 with TRBJ2-3; D perhaps matches TRBD1 (6 bases). Germline values: CDR1 LGHNA, CDR2 YNFKEQ. The germline V and J ends were trimmed by 0 bases and 9 bases, with 10 bases remaining between them. This CDR3 region has 13 residues. CDR3 sequence reads: CASSQESRGTQYF. CDR3 in DNA: TGTGCCAGCAGCCAAGAAAGTAGGGGGACGCAGTATTTT.

Only one count was recorded for this clone. The chain recombines TRBV28 with TRBJ1-6; TRBD1 matches 7 bases. V gave up 6 bases and J gave up 8 bases; unmatched junction bases: 10. CDR1 and CDR2 (germline): MDHEN, SYDVKM. The CDR3 extends over 15 amino acids. In nucleotides, the CDR3 is TGTGCCAGCAGCCGAGGAGGACAGGCGGATTCACCCCTCCACTTT. Amino acids: CASSRGGQADSPLHF.

The chain has TRBV5-6 and TRBJ1-3; the D is unclear. This CDR3 has 16 residues. V was shortened by 0 bases and J by 0 bases, with 10 bases between the two germline ends. Germline V gene lookup returns CDR1 SGHDT and CDR2 YYEEEE. The CDR3 region is CASSLVERISGNTIYF. CDR3 nucleotides: TGTGCCAGCAGCTTGGTTGAGCGGATCTCTGGAAACACCATATATTTT.

The rearrangement uses TRBV27 and TRBJ2-7; TRBD2 matches 10 bases. This CDR3 has 14 residues. With 7 bases clipped from V and 0 bases from J, the junction kept 3 bases outside the gene matches. The germline V gene has CDR1 MNHEY and CDR2 SMNVEV (reference sequence). The DNA of the CDR3 is TGTGCCAGCAACAGCGGGAGGGCCTCCTACGAGCAGTACTTC. It is translated as CASNSGRASYEQYF.

The genes are TRBV18 and TRBJ2-1; 8 nucleotides align to TRBD2. Germline lookup yields CDR1 KGHSH and CDR2 LQKENI. Losses at the gene ends were 2 bases for V and 8 bases for J; bases not matched to a gene: 8. The CDR3 is 15 amino acids. DNA of the CDR3: TGTGCCAGCTCACCATGGACTAGCCAGATCGATGAGCAGTTCTTC. Translation gives CASSPWTSQIDEQFF.

In its sample, this clone was seen a few times. This chain connects TRBV7-9 to TRBJ2-1; TRBD1 matches at 7 bases. CDR1 is SEHNR, CDR2 FQNEAQ, per germline (reference sequence). The CDR3 runs to 17 residues. V lost 1 base, J lost 5 bases, and 11 bases stayed unmatched. CDR3: CASSLEFSTGADNEQFF. The CDR3 DNA reads TGTGCCAGCAGCTTAGAGTTTAGTACAGGGGCTGACAATGAGCAGTTCTTC.

Concerning this clone itself: A read error is possible here, since a much larger clone lies one base away. V and J are TRBV9 and TRBJ1-1; D possibly corresponds to TRBD1 (6 bases). CDR3 length equals 13 residues. The V gene's germline CDR1 is SGDLS and CDR2 YYNGEE. Trimming cost V 3 bases and J 1 base, with 7 bases left between them. In DNA form, the CDR3 reads TGTGCCAGCAGCGAACAGGGGAACACTGAAGCTTTCTTT. Amino acid sequence: CASSEQGNTEAFF.

The chain recombines TRBV19 with TRBJ1-3; 8 nucleotides align to TRBD1. The ends lost 3 bases at V and 7 bases at J; junction bases unmatched: 5. There are 14 residues in the CDR3. Germline values: CDR1 LNHDA, CDR2 SQIVND (reference sequence). The CDR3 here is CASSIWTGRNTIYF. The CDR3 nucleotides are TGTGCCAGTAGTATTTGGACAGGGAGGAACACCATATATTTT.

Details on this clone: The identical CDR3 is also encoded by other nucleotide sequences in the sample. The chain couples TRBV28 to TRBJ1-1; D is undetermined. V dropped 4 bases and J dropped 2 bases, with 8 bases sitting between them. This CDR3 contains 13 residues. Germline-derived CDR1 and CDR2 are MDHEN and SYDVKM. The CDR3 region is CASSWAGNTEAFF. CDR3 nucleotides: TGTGCCAGCAGTTGGGCTGGTAACACTGAAGCTTTCTTT. Using reference TRBV28 and TRBJ1-1 for the parts outside the CDR3, the full variable domain is DVKVTQSSRYLVKRTGEKVFLECVQDMDHENMFWYRQDPGLGLRLIYFSYDVKMKEKGDIPEGYSVSREKKERFSLILESASTNQTSMYLCASSWAGNTEAFFGQGTRLTVV.

This chain uses TRBV7-6 with TRBJ2-7; TRBD2 might be the D (6 bases). This CDR3 contains 16 residues. The ends were cut back, 5 bases at V and 0 bases at J, with 17 bases in the middle. Germline lookup yields CDR1 SGHVS and CDR2 FNYEAQ. The CDR3 DNA sequence: TGTGCCAGCAGCCCCAGTGGTCCGACTAGCTCCTACGAGCAGTACTTC. It specifies CASSPSGPTSSYEQYF.

The chain carries TRBV5-1 and TRBJ2-7; tentative D call: TRBD2 (6 bases). The CDR3 runs 15 residues. CDR1 is SGHRS, CDR2 YFSETQ, per germline. Trimming removed 0 bases at V and 6 bases at J, with 16 bases between. For the CDR3, the DNA is TGCGCCAGCAGCTTGGCCGGCGGGACCCTTTTCGAGCAGTACTTC. It specifies CASSLAGGTLFEQYF.

This clone was seen once. The V gene is TRBV6-5, the J gene TRBJ1-4, with TRBD1 matching over 7 bases. The CDR3 is 14 amino acids. J gave up 8 bases and V 2 bases, and 5 bases lay outside the gene matches. Germline CDR1 MNHEY, CDR2 SVGAGI. The CDR3 sequence: CASSYRGQREKLFF. CDR3 nucleotides: TGTGCCAGCAGTTACAGGGGGCAGCGGGAAAAACTGTTTTTT.

The gene calls are TRBV7-2 and TRBJ1-6, with a tentative D call TRBD1 (5 bases). The CDR3 extends over 13 amino acids. V was clipped by 8 bases and J by 8 bases, with 13 bases between them. Germline lookup yields CDR1 SGHTA and CDR2 FQGNSA. In DNA, the CDR3 is TGTGCCAGCCTCGACAGCGAGTATTCACCCCTCCACTTT. It specifies CASLDSEYSPLHF.

The genes are TRBV19 and TRBJ2-7; D gene ambiguous. In germline, CDR1 is LNHDA, CDR2 SQIVND (reference sequence). Trimming shortened V by 4 bases and J by 2 bases, and 15 bases separated the two germline ends. The CDR3 covers 15 residues. The CDR3 DNA reads as TGTGCCAGTAGTACGTCAGACAAGCTCCCCTACGAGCAGTACTTC. It translates to CASSTSDKLPYEQYF.

This chain uses TRBV28 with TRBJ1-2; the D gene is possibly TRBD1 (6 bases). V was clipped by 4 bases and J by 5 bases, with 14 bases between them. Germline CDR1 and CDR2: MDHEN and SYDVKM. This CDR3 region has 14 residues. This chain's CDR3 is CASSSGRGRYGYTF. Here the CDR3 DNA reads TGTGCCAGCAGTTCGGGCAGGGGTAGGTATGGCTACACCTTC.

This clone was recorded once. The V call is TRBV9, the J call TRBJ1-1, with 8 bases aligning to TRBD1. Losses at the gene ends were 0 bases for V and 6 bases for J; bases not matched to a gene: 10. Per germline, CDR1 SGDLS and CDR2 YYNGEE. The CDR3 runs to 16 residues. The CDR3 region is CASSVAGTGGIAEAFF. Here the CDR3 DNA reads TGTGCCAGCAGCGTAGCTGGAACAGGGGGGATCGCTGAAGCTTTCTTT.

This rearrangement joins TRBV28 to TRBJ1-2; D may be TRBD1 (6 bases). Germline CDR1 MDHEN, CDR2 SYDVKM. CDR3 size: 15 residues. Trimming took 6 bases from V and 2 from J, leaving 16 bases between them. The CDR3 reads CASSLGGLANYGYTF. CDR3 coding DNA: TGTGCCAGCAGCTTAGGGGGGTTGGCCAACTATGGCTACACCTTC.

In nucleotides, the CDR3 is TGTGCCAGCAGTAGGGGGACCCAGTACTTC. Translated, it gives CASSRGTQYF. The chain links TRBV12-3 or TRBV12-4 to TRBJ2-5; D is perhaps TRBD1 (5 bases). Trimming left V 5 bases short and J 7 bases short, with 5 bases between. This CDR3 contains 10 residues.

This sequence joins TRBV15 and TRBJ1-4; D is uncertain. This CDR3 contains 12 residues. In germline, CDR1 is LNHNV, CDR2 YYDKDF (reference sequence). V shed 3 bases and J shed 8 bases, with 7 bases lying between them. The CDR3 spells CATSSRAEKLFF. The CDR3, as DNA: TGTGCCACCAGCAGTAGAGCCGAAAAACTGTTTTTT.

This clone is a singleton in its sample. The chain is built from TRBV7-9 and TRBJ2-5; the D is unclear. There are 13 residues in the CDR3. Trimming stripped 3 bases from V and 4 bases from J, with 9 bases between. CDR1 and CDR2 (germline): SEHNR, FQNEAQ (reference sequence). CDR3 in DNA: TGTGCCAGCAGCTTGGAGTCTCGAGAGACCCAGTACTTC. Amino acid sequence: CASSLESRETQYF. Complete variable domain (other parts from reference TRBV7-9 and TRBJ2-5): DTGVSQNPRHKITKRGQNVTFRCDPISEHNRLYWYRQTLGQGPEFLTYFQNEAQLEKSRLLSDRFSAERPKGSFSTLEIQRTEQGDSAMYLCASSLESRETQYFGPGTRLLVL.

The V call is TRBV5-1, the J call TRBJ2-1; TRBD2 agrees at 10 bases. With 4 bases clipped from V and 8 bases from J, the junction kept 21 bases outside the gene matches. The CDR3 has 19 residues. Germline-derived CDR1 and CDR2 are SGHRS and YFSETQ. The DNA of the CDR3 is TGCGCCAGCAGCCCTTATCTAGCGGGAGCTAGGATCGGGGGGCATGAGCAGTTCTTC. Translated, it gives CASSPYLAGARIGGHEQFF.

The chain links TRBV5-1 to TRBJ1-2; no firm D call. This CDR3 contains 16 residues. Germline V lookup: CDR1 SGHRS, CDR2 YFSETQ. V gave up 3 bases and J gave up 0 bases, with 15 bases separating them. Here the CDR3 reads CASSSDTPITNYGYTF. In DNA, the CDR3 is TGCGCCAGCAGCTCTGACACCCCGATAACTAACTATGGCTACACCTTC.